Given below is one T cell receptor beta chain in context. Its antigen is undetermined. This entry belongs to a study of Ad26.COV2.S vaccination and SARS-CoV-2 variants. Study in general: The vaccine Ad26.COV2.S was put into the muscle once, or twice with 56 days between. Study-wide points: Vaccinees reportedly had broad spike-specific CD8+ and CD4+ T cell responses.

The table came from immunoSEQ multiplex PCR; TCRdb's copy has only in-frame clones and leaves some out. The table records about 680,000 clones, 89% of them present only once. The treatment: some 20 received Ad26.COV2.S at low or high dose, single or two shots; 5 received placebo; per-sample allocation not given. Samples analyzed were those drawn on day 63 after the first vaccine or placebo injection. Based in Boston, the donor was an adult of 18-55 years. With 2 bases removed from V and 0 bases from J, the gap between germline ends came to 14 bases. This CDR3 spans 17 amino acids. CDR1 and CDR2 from the germline V gene are SEHNR and FQNEAQ (reference sequence).

This TCR was recovered from a person aged 18-65 years who received the Ad26.COV2.S COVID-19 vaccine or a placebo. This specimen was peripheral blood, taken in a trial of Ad26.COV2.S vaccine versus placebo. The chain joins TRBV7-9 to TRBJ1-3; the D is unclear. Here the CDR3 reads CASSLTRGSFSGNTIYF. DNA for the CDR3: TGTGCCAGCAGCTTAACCCGCGGCAGCTTCTCTGGAAACACCATATATTTT.